Each of the 29 T cell receptor beta chains below was sequenced from the same sample in a study of T cells in Graves' hyperthyroidism and ophthalmopathy. TCR beta CDR3 region amplification was performed from RNA transcripts. The primer set for the first-round RT-PCR of the TCR CDR3 was HTBI. A single record per CDR3 protein comes from TCRdb applying MiXCR to the multiplex PCR reads. This table holds approximately 600,000 distinct CDR3 sequences, around 16% found once. The specimen sequenced was blood. These receptors originate from a woman in her twenties or thirties with Graves' hyperthyroidism.

This chain connects TRBV7-2 to TRBJ2-2, with 7 bases fitting TRBD2. This CDR3 has 14 amino acids. Trimming at V came to 5 bases and at J to 7 bases, leaving 7 bases not matched to a gene. Germline loops: CDR1 SGHTA, CDR2 FQGNSA. CDR3 amino acids: CASSNAPGGGELFF. DNA of the CDR3: TGTGCCAGCAGCAACGCCCCGGGAGGCGGGGAGCTGTTTTTT.

This clonotype has only a few counts. V is TRBV4-1 and J is TRBJ2-7; D unresolved. Germline lookup yields CDR1 MGHRA and CDR2 YSYEKL. The V end lost 1 base, the J end lost 0 bases, and 10 bases lay between the germline ends. CDR3 length: 15 residues. The CDR3 DNA reads as TGCGCCAGCAGCCAAGGTGAAAGTCCCTCCTACGAGCAGTACTTC. This encodes CASSQGESPSYEQYF.

This clonotype was found many times. The chain recombines TRBV28 with TRBJ1-4, with D maybe TRBD1 (6 bases). CDR3 size: 15 residues. V was cut by 5 bases and J by 0 bases, with 10 bases left in between. The germline V gene has CDR1 MDHEN and CDR2 SYDVKM. CDR3 in DNA: TGTGCCAGCAGTCAAGAGGGGGCAACTAATGAAAAACTGTTTTTT. Amino acid sequence: CASSQEGATNEKLFF.

This chain uses TRBV7-9 with TRBJ2-6, with D uncertain. Germline V CDR1 and CDR2: SEHNR, FQNEAQ (reference sequence). The CDR3 length is 13 residues. Trimming took off 9 bases at V and 1 base at J, with 7 bases between the two ends. DNA for the CDR3: TGTGCCAGTCACGGATCTGGGGCCAACGTCCTGACTTTC. Its protein product is CASHGSGANVLTF.

This clonotype appeared many times. The chain combines TRBV24-1 with TRBJ1-2; unclear D gene. The CDR3 runs to 15 residues. With 4 bases removed from V and 3 bases from J, the gap between germline ends came to 14 bases. CDR1 and CDR2 (germline): KGHDR, SFDVKD. Written as DNA, the CDR3 is TGTGCCACCAGTGACCCGTCGGGCCAGGACTATGGCTACACCTTC. It translates to CATSDPSGQDYGYTF.

The V and J genes are TRBV19 and TRBJ2-2; D may match TRBD1 or TRBD2 (5 bases each). The CDR3 is 15 residues long. V was shortened by 3 bases and J by 1 base, with 9 bases between the two germline ends. Looked up from germline, CDR1 is LNHDA and CDR2 is SQIVND (reference sequence). The CDR3 DNA sequence: TGTGCCAGTAGTATCCCAGGGAGGAACACCGGGGAGCTGTTTTTT. Residues: CASSIPGRNTGELFF.

In its sample, this clonotype was seen many times. This chain joins TRBV30 and TRBJ2-6, with D perhaps TRBD1 (5 bases). The germline V and J ends were trimmed by 5 bases and 6 bases, with 5 bases remaining between them. This CDR3 comprises 11 residues. Germline CDR1 GTSNPN, CDR2 SVGIG (reference sequence). The CDR3 DNA reads TGTGCCTGGGGACAGGCCAACGTCCTGACTTTC. This sequence encodes CAWGQANVLTF.

This clonotype was recorded many times. J is TRBJ2-1 and V is TRBV27; TRBD2 matches 10 bases. The CDR3 has 18 amino acids. Per the germline V gene, CDR1 is MNHEY and CDR2 is SMNVEV (reference sequence). J was trimmed by 5 bases and V by 7 bases; bases with no gene match: 17. In DNA form, the CDR3 reads TGTGCCAGCACAACTTACCTACGGACTAGCGGCCTCAACAATGAGCAGTTCTTC. It codes for CASTTYLRTSGLNNEQFF.

This clonotype was found a few times. This rearrangement joins TRBV10-3 to TRBJ1-2; no clear D. The V gene's germline CDR1 is ENHRY and CDR2 SYGVKD. V gave up 5 bases and J gave up 0 bases, with 13 bases separating them. This CDR3 has 15 amino acids. The CDR3 spells CAISPDTPSNYGYTF. DNA for the CDR3: TGTGCCATCAGTCCAGACACCCCGTCTAACTATGGCTACACCTTC.

This clonotype was picked up many times. The V and J genes are TRBV30 and TRBJ2-7; no clear D gene. The CDR3 is 12 residues long. The germline gives CDR1 GTSNPN, CDR2 SVGIG (reference sequence). Trimming took off 1 base at V and 3 bases at J, with 7 bases between the two ends. The CDR3 region has the DNA TGTGCCTGGAGTGACAGACTCTACGAGCAGTACTTC. Translation: CAWSDRLYEQYF.

Notes on this clonotype: A much larger clone lies a single base off, so this may be a read error. The chain is built from TRBV28 and TRBJ2-7; D is uncertain. CDR1 and CDR2 from the germline V gene are MDHEN and SYDVKM. The CDR3 length is 13 residues. CDR3 DNA sequence: TGTGTCATCCACGGCGAGGTCTCCTACGAGCAGTACTTC. This translates into CVIHGEVSYEQYF.

The table lists this clonotype with many counts. The V gene is TRBV28, the J gene TRBJ1-5; D gene uncertain. Trimming left V 7 bases short and J 4 bases short, with 14 bases between. Germline V gene lookup returns CDR1 MDHEN and CDR2 SYDVKM. The CDR3 is made up of 14 amino acids. The chain's CDR3 is CASKLGFGNQPQHF. Here the CDR3 DNA reads TGTGCCAGCAAGTTGGGTTTCGGGAATCAGCCCCAGCATTTT.

About this clonotype: Possible read error: a much larger clone is one base away. The CDR3 loop is CASSLAGQATDTQYF. The CDR3 nucleotides are TGTGCCAGCAGCTTGGCGGGGCAGGCCACAGATACGCAGTATTTT. The V gene is TRBV5-6, the J gene TRBJ2-3; D tentatively reads TRBD1 or TRBD2 (5 bases each). Germline V CDR1 and CDR2: SGHDT, YYEEEE. Trimming removed 0 bases from V and 2 bases from J, with 10 bases in between. The CDR3 runs 15 residues.

This clonotype came up a few times. The genes are TRBV20-1 and TRBJ2-2; TRBD1 is a possible D gene (7 bases). This CDR3 is 15 amino acids long. Trimming shortened V by 6 bases and J by 5 bases, and 19 bases separated the two germline ends. Looked up from germline, CDR1 is DFQATT and CDR2 is SNEGSKA (reference sequence). The DNA for the CDR3 is TGCAGTGCAGAGGCGGGGACAGACCGAACCGGGGAGCTGTTTTTT. Its protein is CSAEAGTDRTGELFF.

This clonotype has a count of ten or more. This sequence joins TRBV28 and TRBJ1-6; TRBD1 agrees at 9 bases. Trimming took 2 bases from V and 6 from J; bases not matched to a gene: 2. Germline CDR1 reads MDHEN; CDR2 reads SYDVKM. This CDR3 has 15 amino acids. CDR3 DNA sequence: TGTGCCAGCAGTTTACGACAGGGGGTTAATTCACCCCTCCACTTT. It yields the protein CASSLRQGVNSPLHF.

The sample holds many counts of this clonotype. The rearrangement joins TRBV10-3 to TRBJ2-7, with D perhaps matching TRBD1 or TRBD2 (5 bases each). Trimming removed 10 bases from V and 3 bases from J, with 16 bases in between. Germline CDR1 reads ENHRY; CDR2 reads SYGVKD. The CDR3 runs to 13 residues. The CDR3 here is CATHPGTHYEQYF. Here the CDR3 DNA reads TGTGCCACCCATCCGGGGACCCACTACGAGCAGTACTTC.

A few counts support this clonotype. The chain is built from TRBV6-1 and TRBJ2-7; TRBD2 agrees at 11 bases. The CDR3 runs to 14 residues. After removal of 10 bases from V and 4 bases from J, the junction contained 9 bases not matched to a gene. Per the germline V gene, CDR1 is MNHNS and CDR2 is SASEGT. CDR3 coding DNA: TGTGCCACCTCCGGGACTAGCGGCATATACGAGCAGTACTTC. It specifies CATSGTSGIYEQYF.

Concerning this clonotype itself: The junction and the germline gene differ at one end; a read error may be behind it. This sequence joins TRBV9 and TRBJ2-3; D gene ambiguous. The germline V gene encodes CDR1 SGDLS and CDR2 YYNGEE. The length of the CDR3 is 13 residues. The CDR3 bases are TGTGCCCGCAGCGAATCTAGCACAGATACGCAGTATTTT. It specifies CARSESSTDTQYF.

The rearrangement uses TRBV7-9 and TRBJ2-7; the D is unclear. The V gene lost 5 bases and the J gene lost 9 bases, with 14 bases spanning the gap. The CDR3 length is 12 residues. The V gene's germline CDR1 is SEHNR and CDR2 FQNEAQ (reference sequence). The CDR3 region has the DNA TGTGCCAGCAGCCCCTTTGCCAGCGCGCAGTACTTC. It translates to CASSPFASAQYF.

Notes on this clonotype: A single base separates this from a much larger clone, so it may be a read error. This rearrangement joins TRBV11-2 to TRBJ2-1, with D hard to call. The CDR3 sequence is 14 residues long. The germline CDR1 and CDR2 sequences are SGHAT and FQNNGV. V was shortened by 2 bases and J by 13 bases, with 18 bases between the two germline ends. The CDR3 sequence: CASSLNRATNPQFF. CDR3 nucleotide sequence: TGTGCCAGCAGCTTAAATCGCGCGACGAATCCACAGTTCTTC.

The V and J genes are TRBV9 and TRBJ2-7; D is unclear. This CDR3 is 13 amino acids long. V was trimmed by 0 bases and J by 2 bases, leaving 6 bases between them. Per germline, CDR1 SGDLS and CDR2 YYNGEE. CDR3 residues: CASSVGATYEQYF. The CDR3 nucleotides read TGTGCCAGCAGCGTAGGGGCCACCTACGAGCAGTACTTC. Combining the CDR3 with reference TRBV9 and TRBJ2-7 gives the whole variable domain DSGVTQTPKHLITATGQRVTLRCSPRSGDLSVYWYQQSLDQGLQFLIQYYNGEERAKGNILERFSAQQFPDLHSELNLSSLELGDSALYFCASSVGATYEQYFGPGTRLTVT.

In its sample, this clonotype was seen a few times. The chain employs TRBV2 and TRBJ2-7; 9 nucleotides match TRBD1. The V and J ends lost 6 bases and 4 bases, in that order; junction bases with no gene match: 10. Per germline, CDR1 SNHLY and CDR2 FYNNEI. The CDR3 has 15 amino acids. Written as DNA, the CDR3 is TGTGCCAGCAGAGTCACAGGGGGCGCGAGTTACGAGCAGTACTTC. It is translated as CASRVTGGASYEQYF.

The table lists this clonotype with many counts. The CDR3 region is CASSYITGDPETQYF. In DNA, the CDR3 is TGTGCCAGCAGTTACATAACAGGGGATCCAGAGACCCAGTACTTC. The chain is built from TRBV6-2 or TRBV6-3 and TRBJ2-5; 7 nucleotides align to TRBD1. The CDR3 is made up of 15 amino acids. The V gene's germline CDR1 is MNHEY and CDR2 SVGEGT. V shed 2 bases and J 4 bases; nucleotides not matched to a gene: 7.

This clonotype was seen many times. This chain joins TRBV12-5 and TRBJ2-7; D may be TRBD2 (7 bases). V lost 5 bases and J 2 bases, leaving 16 bases between the germline ends. The CDR3 totals 15 residues. The germline gives CDR1 LGHNT, CDR2 FRNRAP. The CDR3 reads CASGVEGGTTYEQYF. CDR3 sequence (DNA): TGTGCTAGTGGTGTAGAGGGGGGGACTACCTACGAGCAGTACTTC.

A note on this clonotype: One base away lies a much larger clone, so this may be a sequencing read error. The gene calls are TRBV20-1 and TRBJ2-3; D is undetermined. Germline lookup yields CDR1 DFQATT and CDR2 SNEGSKA (reference sequence). The CDR3 is made up of 15 amino acids. As DNA, the CDR3 is TGCAGTGTTACCAAGATGAGGCCATACACATATACGCAGTATTTT. This encodes CSVTKMRPYTYTQYF.

This clonotype was counted ten times or more. The V gene is TRBV20-1, the J gene TRBJ2-1; D is perhaps TRBD2 (5 bases). The CDR3 has 11 amino acids. V was pared by 6 bases and J by 7 bases, with 10 bases between. Germline CDR1 reads DFQATT; CDR2 reads SNEGSKA (reference sequence). CDR3 nucleotide sequence: TGCAGTGCGCCCGGGGTGAATGAGCAGTTCTTC. It is translated as CSAPGVNEQFF.

The rearrangement joins TRBV9 to TRBJ1-2, with D perhaps TRBD1 (5 bases). The CDR3 sequence is 15 residues long. Trimming removed 0 bases from V and 2 bases from J, with 11 bases in between. The germline V gene encodes CDR1 SGDLS and CDR2 YYNGEE. CDR3 bases: TGTGCCAGCAGCGTAGTAAGGGGTCGAAACTATGGCTACACCTTC. Encoded protein: CASSVVRGRNYGYTF.

For this clonotype: This may be a read error, as it is one base from a much larger clone. The rearrangement joins TRBV5-1 to TRBJ2-1; maybe TRBD2 (5 bases). Looked up from germline, CDR1 is SGHRS and CDR2 is YFSETQ. The CDR3 totals 14 residues. The CDR3 sequence is CASSLVEGDNKQFF. The DNA for the CDR3 is TGCGCCAGCAGCTTGGTAGAGGGTGACAATAAGCAGTTCTTC.

This clonotype was observed once. The chain is built from TRBV11-2 and TRBJ2-5, with TRBD1 matching over 9 bases. V was clipped by 1 base and J by 7 bases; unmatched bases: 13. The CDR3 sequence is 17 residues long. Germline CDR1 SGHAT, CDR2 FQNNGV. CDR3 residues: CASSLGSRGGQGATQYF. CDR3 DNA: TGTGCCAGCAGCTTAGGGTCCCGCGGGGGACAGGGTGCGACCCAGTACTTC.